This T cell receptor (beta chain) is from a study of shared clonotypes between healthy human individuals. CDR3 length equals 12 residues. V lost 5 bases, J lost 5 bases, and 5 bases stayed unmatched. CDR1 and CDR2 from the germline V gene are SQVTM and ANQGSEA. This clone was detected once. Sequenced by immunoSEQ multiplex PCR; TCRdb stores in-frame clones only, minus some. The sample has some 1 million clones, about 75% seen once; the top ten hold less than 1.5%. Adult donors, all healthy and HIV-negative, had no recent acute infections or vaccinations. The specimen was memory CD4+ T cells sorted from blood. Subset in this sample: CD45RA-negative fraction. This chain connects TRBV29-1 to TRBJ2-5, with TRBD1 matching 7 bases. The TCR was taken from a man aged 18 to 30 in good health. DNA for the CDR3: TGCAGCGTTACAGGGGTTGGGGAGACCCAGTACTTC. This translates into CSVTGVGETQYF.